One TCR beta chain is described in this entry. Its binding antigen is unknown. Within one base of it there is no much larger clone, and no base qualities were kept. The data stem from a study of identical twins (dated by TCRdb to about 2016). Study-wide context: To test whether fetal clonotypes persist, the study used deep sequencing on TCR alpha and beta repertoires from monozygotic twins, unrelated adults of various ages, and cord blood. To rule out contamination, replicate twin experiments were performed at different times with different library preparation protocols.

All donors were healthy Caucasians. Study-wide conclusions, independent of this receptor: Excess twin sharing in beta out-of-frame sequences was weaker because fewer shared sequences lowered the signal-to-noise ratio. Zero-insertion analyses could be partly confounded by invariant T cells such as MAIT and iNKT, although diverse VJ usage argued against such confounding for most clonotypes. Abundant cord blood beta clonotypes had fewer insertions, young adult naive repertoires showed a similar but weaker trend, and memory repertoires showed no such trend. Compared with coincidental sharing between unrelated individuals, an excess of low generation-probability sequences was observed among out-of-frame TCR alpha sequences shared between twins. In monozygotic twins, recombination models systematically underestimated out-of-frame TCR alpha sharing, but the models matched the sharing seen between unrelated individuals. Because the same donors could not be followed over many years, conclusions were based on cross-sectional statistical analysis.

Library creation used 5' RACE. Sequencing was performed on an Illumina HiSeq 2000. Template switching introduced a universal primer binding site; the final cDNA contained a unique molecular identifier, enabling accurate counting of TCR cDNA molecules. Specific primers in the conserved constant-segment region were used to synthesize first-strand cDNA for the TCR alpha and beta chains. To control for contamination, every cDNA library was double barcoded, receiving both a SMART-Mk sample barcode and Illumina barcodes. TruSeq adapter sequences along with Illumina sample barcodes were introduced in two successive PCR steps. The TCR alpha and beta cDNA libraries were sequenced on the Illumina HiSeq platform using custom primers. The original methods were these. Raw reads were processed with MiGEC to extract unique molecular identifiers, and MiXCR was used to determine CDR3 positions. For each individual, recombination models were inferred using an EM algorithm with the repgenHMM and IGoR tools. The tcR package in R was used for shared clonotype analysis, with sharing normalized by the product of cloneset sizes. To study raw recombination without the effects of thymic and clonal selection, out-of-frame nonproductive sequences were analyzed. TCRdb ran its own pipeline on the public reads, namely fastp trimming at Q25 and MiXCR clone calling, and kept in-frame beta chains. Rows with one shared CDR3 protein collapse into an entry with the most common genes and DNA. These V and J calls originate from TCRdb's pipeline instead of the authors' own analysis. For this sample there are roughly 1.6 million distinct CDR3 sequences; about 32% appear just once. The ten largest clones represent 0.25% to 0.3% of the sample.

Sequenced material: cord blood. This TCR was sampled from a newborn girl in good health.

The CDR3 corresponds to CASSSRRGETPYGYTF. The DNA sequence follows: TGCGCCAGCAGCTCCAGGAGGGGGGAAACACCCTATGGCTACACCTTC. This receptor chain uses TRBV5-1 and TRBJ1-2; 6 matching bases give a weak D call of TRBD1. The germline ends are 19 bases apart after V is trimmed by 3 bases and J by 4 bases. The CDR3 measures 16 amino acids from cysteine to phenylalanine. Only the CDR3 DNA is retained, 48 bases long and in frame from the first base. The germline V gene yields SGHRS for CDR1 and YFSETQ for CDR2.